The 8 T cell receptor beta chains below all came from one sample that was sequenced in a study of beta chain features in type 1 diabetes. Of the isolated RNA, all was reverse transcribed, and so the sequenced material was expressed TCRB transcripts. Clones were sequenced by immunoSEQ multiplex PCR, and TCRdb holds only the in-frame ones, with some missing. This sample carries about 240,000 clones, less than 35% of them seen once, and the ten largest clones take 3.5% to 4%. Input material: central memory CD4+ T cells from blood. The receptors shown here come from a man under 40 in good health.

CDR3 nucleotide sequence: TGTGCCAGCAGCCTCGGGAGGAACACCGGGGAGCTGTTTTTT. It codes for CASSLGRNTGELFF. The chain employs TRBV9 and TRBJ2-2; D possibly corresponds to TRBD2 (6 bases). Germline V lookup: CDR1 SGDLS, CDR2 YYNGEE. V lost 4 bases to trimming and J lost 1 base, with 8 bases between them. CDR3 length: 14 residues.

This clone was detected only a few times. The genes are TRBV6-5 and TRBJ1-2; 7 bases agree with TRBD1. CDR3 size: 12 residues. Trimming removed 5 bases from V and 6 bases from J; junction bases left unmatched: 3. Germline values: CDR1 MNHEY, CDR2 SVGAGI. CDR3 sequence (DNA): TGTGCCAGCAGTCCGACAGGGAATGGCTACACCTTC. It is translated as CASSPTGNGYTF.

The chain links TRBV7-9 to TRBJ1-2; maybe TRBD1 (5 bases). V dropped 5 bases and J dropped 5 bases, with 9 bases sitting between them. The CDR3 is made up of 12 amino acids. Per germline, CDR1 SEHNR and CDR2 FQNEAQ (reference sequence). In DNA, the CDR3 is TGTGCCAGCAGCGACGGGGGATATGGCTACACCTTC. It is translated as CASSDGGYGYTF.

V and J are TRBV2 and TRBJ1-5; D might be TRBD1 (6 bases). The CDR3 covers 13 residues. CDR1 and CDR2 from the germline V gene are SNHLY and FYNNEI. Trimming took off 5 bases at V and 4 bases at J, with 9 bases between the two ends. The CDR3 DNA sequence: TGTGCCAGCAGTACAGGGCGAAATCAGCCCCAGCATTTT. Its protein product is CASSTGRNQPQHF.

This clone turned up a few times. CDR3 in amino acids: CASSVGTGVNTGELFF. For the CDR3, the DNA is TGTGCCAGCAGCGTAGGGACAGGGGTGAACACCGGGGAGCTGTTTTTT. The chain carries TRBV9 and TRBJ2-2; 9 bases fit TRBD1. Trimming took 0 bases from V and 1 from J; bases not matched to a gene: 1. Germline V gives CDR1 SGDLS, CDR2 YYNGEE. This CDR3 region has 16 residues.

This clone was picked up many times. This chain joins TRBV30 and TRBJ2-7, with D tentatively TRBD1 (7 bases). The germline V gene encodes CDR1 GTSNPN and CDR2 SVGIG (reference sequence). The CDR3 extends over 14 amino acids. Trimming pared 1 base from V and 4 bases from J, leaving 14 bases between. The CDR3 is CAWSAEQGRYEQYF. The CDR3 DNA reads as TGTGCCTGGAGTGCTGAACAGGGGAGGTACGAGCAGTACTTC.

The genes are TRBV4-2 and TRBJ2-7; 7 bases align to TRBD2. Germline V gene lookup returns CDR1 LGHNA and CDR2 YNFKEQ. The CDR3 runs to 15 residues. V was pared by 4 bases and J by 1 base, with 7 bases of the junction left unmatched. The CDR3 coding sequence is TGTGCCAGCAGCCCCCTGCTAGCGGAATCCTACGAGCAGTACTTC. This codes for CASSPLLAESYEQYF.

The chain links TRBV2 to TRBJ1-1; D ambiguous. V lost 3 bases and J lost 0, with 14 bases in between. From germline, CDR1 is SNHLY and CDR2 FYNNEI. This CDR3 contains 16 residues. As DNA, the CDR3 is TGTGCCAGCAGTGATCGGGTAGGCAGCTTGAACACTGAAGCTTTCTTT. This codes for CASSDRVGSLNTEAFF.